The entry below gives a single T cell receptor (beta chain) sequence along with its context. V lost 1 base and J lost 2; bases outside the gene matches: 3. This CDR3 region has 16 residues. Germline CDR1 is SGHDN and CDR2 is FVKESK. Time point here: peripheral blood 6 weeks after treatment start. The data stem from a study of PD-L1 blockade in urothelial cancer. Here immunoSEQ multiplex PCR was the method, and the copy in TCRdb shows in-frame clones only, minus some. The sample gives 95,000 to 130,000 clones, around 89% of which show up once; 1.5% to 2% is in the top ten. The sequenced sample was PBMCs, obtained around atezolizumab (anti-PD-L1) treatment. The chain couples TRBV14 to TRBJ2-4; TRBD1 agrees at 9 bases. The clonotype comes from a man aged 55 to 70 with urothelial cancer. The CDR3 loop is CASSQVDRGTKNIQYF. CDR3 bases: TGTGCCAGCAGCCAAGTGGACAGGGGAACCAAAAACATTCAGTACTTC.